Following are 2 T cell receptor beta chains from one sample sequenced in a study of blood T cell repertoires in COVID-19 (dated by TCRdb to 2020 to 2021). The library was produced with the immunoSEQ multiplex PCR assay. TCRdb re-hosts the immuneACCESS table, in-frame sequences only. Its copies lack some clones; in the studies checked, an unresolved V gene accounts for under half of them, and the cause for the rest is not known. In this sample the table shows about 230,000 clones, under 90% of which occur a single time. The ten largest clones capture 3% to 4% of the sample. The sequenced sample consisted of PBMCs or T cells enriched from blood (not recorded which). The receptors originated from a woman aged 25 to 39 with acute COVID-19.

This chain joins TRBV28 and TRBJ1-5; D is perhaps TRBD1 (5 bases). This CDR3 has 16 residues. The germline V and J ends were trimmed by 2 bases and 4 bases, with 15 bases remaining between them. CDR1 is MDHEN, CDR2 SYDVKM, per germline. In DNA form, the CDR3 reads TGTGCCAGCAGTTTAGGGGCCGGGGGTGCTAATCAGCCCCAGCATTTT. Translated: CASSLGAGGANQPQHF.

The chain joins TRBV5-4 to TRBJ2-3, with 10 bases matching TRBD1. Germline values: CDR1 SGHNT, CDR2 YYREEE (reference sequence). The CDR3 runs 14 residues. The V segment lost 2 bases and the J segment 6 bases; nucleotides outside the gene matches: 3. The CDR3 reads CASSFDRGQDTQYF. The CDR3 DNA reads TGTGCCAGCAGCTTCGACAGGGGGCAGGATACGCAGTATTTT. The entire variable domain, with the rest obtained from reference TRBV5-4 and TRBJ2-3, is as follows: ETGVTQSPTHLIKTRGQQVTLRCSSQSGHNTVSWYQQALGQGPQFIFQYYREEENGRGNFPPRFSGLQFPNYSSELNVNALELDDSALYLCASSFDRGQDTQYFGPGTRLTVL.